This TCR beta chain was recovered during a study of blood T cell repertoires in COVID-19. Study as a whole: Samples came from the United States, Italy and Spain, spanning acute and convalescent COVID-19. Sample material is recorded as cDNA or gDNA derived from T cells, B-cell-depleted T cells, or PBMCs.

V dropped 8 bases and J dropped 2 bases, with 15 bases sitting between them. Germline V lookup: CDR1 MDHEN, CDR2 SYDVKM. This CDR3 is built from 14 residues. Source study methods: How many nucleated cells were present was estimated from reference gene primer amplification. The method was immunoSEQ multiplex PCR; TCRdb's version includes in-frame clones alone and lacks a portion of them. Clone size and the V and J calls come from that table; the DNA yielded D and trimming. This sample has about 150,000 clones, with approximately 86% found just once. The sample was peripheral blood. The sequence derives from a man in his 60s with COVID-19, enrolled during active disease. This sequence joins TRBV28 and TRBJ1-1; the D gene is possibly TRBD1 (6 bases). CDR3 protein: CASRPGQINTEAFF. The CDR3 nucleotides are TGTGCCAGCCGCCCGGGACAAATCAACACTGAAGCTTTCTTT. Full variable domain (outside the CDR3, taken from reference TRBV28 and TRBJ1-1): DVKVTQSSRYLVKRTGEKVFLECVQDMDHENMFWYRQDPGLGLRLIYFSYDVKMKEKGDIPEGYSVSREKKERFSLILESASTNQTSMYLCASRPGQINTEAFFGQGTRLTVV.